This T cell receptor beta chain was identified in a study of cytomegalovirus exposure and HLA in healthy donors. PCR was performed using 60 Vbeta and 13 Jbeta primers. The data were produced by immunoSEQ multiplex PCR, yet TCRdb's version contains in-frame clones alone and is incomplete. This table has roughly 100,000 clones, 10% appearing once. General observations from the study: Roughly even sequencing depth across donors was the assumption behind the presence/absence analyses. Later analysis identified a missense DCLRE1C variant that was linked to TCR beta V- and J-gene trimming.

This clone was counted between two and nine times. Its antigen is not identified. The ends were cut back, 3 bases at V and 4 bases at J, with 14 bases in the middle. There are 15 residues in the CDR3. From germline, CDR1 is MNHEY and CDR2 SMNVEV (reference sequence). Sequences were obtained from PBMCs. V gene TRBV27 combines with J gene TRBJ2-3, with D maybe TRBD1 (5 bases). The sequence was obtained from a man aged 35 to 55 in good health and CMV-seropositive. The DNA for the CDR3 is TGTGCCAGCAGTTTTGGCGGCAGGGCGGCAGATACGCAGTATTTT. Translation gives CASSFGGRAADTQYF.